This TCR beta chain was recorded in a study of PD-L1 blockade in urothelial cancer. Study-wide context: Blood analyses occurred 3 weeks (second dose) and 6 weeks post treatment start.

Documented time point: pretreatment peripheral blood. Germline values: CDR1 SEHNR, CDR2 FQNEAQ (reference sequence). The CDR3 contains 15 residues. J gave up 9 bases and V 3 bases, and 12 bases lay outside the gene matches. Generated by immunoSEQ multiplex PCR, the TCRdb table keeps only in-frame clones and is missing some. The sample lists nearly 45,000 clones; around nine tenths were seen once. The sequencing used PBMCs, collected around atezolizumab (anti-PD-L1) treatment. The receptor's source is a donor aged 40 or older with urothelial cancer. The chain links TRBV7-9 to TRBJ2-7, with TRBD1 identical over 9 bases. The CDR3 bases are TGTGCCAGCAGCTTCCCCACAGGGGGCGGAGAACGGCAGTACTTC. Translated: CASSFPTGGGERQYF.